This TCR beta chain originates from a study of T-cell memory formation after mild COVID-19. 5'RACE, which relied on constant-segment primers, yielded TCR alpha and TCR beta cDNA libraries carrying sample barcodes and UMIs. TCRdb reprocessed the 5' RACE reads with MiXCR, giving one entry per CDR3 protein. The table has about 560,000 distinct CDR3 sequences, about a fifth seen once. V was shortened by 1 base and J by 3 bases, with 7 bases between the two germline ends. The CDR3 length is 15 residues. Sequencing was done on a sample of PBMCs or a T cell subset sorted from them (not recorded which). The chain uses TRBV12-3 or TRBV12-4 and TRBJ1-6, with D uncertain. This receptor was taken from an adult woman who had mild COVID-19 (a few samples of this study predate the infection). Cell type and time point are not known. The CDR3 loop is CASSLVGNYNSPLHF. The DNA of the CDR3 is TGTGCCAGCAGTTTAGTGGGGAACTATAATTCACCCCTCCACTTT.